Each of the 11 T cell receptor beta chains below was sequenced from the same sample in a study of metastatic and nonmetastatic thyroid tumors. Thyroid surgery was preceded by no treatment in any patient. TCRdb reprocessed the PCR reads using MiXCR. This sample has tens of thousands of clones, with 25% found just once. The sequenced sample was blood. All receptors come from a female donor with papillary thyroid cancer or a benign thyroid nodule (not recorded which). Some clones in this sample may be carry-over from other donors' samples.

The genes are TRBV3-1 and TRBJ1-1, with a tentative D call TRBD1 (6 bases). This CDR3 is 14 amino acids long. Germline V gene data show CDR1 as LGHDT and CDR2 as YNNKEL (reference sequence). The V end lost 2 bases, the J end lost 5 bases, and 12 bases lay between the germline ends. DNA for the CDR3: TGTGCCAGCAGCCAACGAGGGGGAGGAACTGAAGCTTTCTTT. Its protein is CASSQRGGGTEAFF.

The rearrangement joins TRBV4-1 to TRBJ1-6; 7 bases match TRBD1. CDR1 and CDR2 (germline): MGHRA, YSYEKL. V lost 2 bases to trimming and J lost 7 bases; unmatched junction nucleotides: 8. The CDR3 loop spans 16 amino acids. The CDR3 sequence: CASSQYARGRNSPLHF. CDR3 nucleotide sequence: TGCGCCAGCAGCCAATATGCCAGGGGGAGGAATTCACCCCTCCACTTT.

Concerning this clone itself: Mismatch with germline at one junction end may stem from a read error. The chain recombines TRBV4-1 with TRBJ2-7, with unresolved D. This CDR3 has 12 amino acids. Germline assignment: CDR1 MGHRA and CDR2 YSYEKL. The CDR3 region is CASRQVYHEQYF. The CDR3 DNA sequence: TGCGCCAGCAGACAAGTTTACCACGAGCAGTACTTC.

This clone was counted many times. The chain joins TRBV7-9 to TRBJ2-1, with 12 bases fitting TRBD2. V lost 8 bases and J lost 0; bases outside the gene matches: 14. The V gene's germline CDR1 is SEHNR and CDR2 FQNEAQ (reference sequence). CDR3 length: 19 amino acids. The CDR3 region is CASQTPSGRAWSSYNEQFF. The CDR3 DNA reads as TGTGCCAGCCAAACCCCTAGCGGGAGGGCCTGGAGCTCCTACAATGAGCAGTTCTTC.

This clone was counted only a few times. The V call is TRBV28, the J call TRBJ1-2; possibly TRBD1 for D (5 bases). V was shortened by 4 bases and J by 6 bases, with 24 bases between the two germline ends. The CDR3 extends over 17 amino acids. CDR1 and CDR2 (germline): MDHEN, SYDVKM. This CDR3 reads CASSSSIRGAGLNGYTF. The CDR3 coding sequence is TGTGCCAGCAGTTCCAGTATTAGGGGCGCCGGTCTTAATGGCTACACCTTC.

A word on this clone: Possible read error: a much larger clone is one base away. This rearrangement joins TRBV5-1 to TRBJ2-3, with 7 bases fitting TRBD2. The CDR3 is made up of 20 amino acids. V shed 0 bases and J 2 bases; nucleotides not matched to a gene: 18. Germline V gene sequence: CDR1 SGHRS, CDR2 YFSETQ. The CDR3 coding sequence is TGCGCCAGCAGCTTGGTAGCGGGCGCCCTGTGTAGCTCAGTCACAGATACGCAGTATTTT. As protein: CASSLVAGALCSSVTDTQYF.

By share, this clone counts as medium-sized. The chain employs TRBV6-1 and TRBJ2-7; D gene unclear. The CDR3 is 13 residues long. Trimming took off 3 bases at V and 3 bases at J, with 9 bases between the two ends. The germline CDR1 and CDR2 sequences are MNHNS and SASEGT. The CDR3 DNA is TGTGCCAGCAGTGATGCCGAGAACTACGAGCAGTACTTC. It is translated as CASSDAENYEQYF.

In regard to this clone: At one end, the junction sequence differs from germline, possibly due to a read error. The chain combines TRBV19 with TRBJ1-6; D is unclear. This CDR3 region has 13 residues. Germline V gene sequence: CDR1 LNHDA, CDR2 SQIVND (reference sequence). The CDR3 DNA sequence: TGTGCCAGTAGTATTCTCGTTGATTCACCACTCCAATTT. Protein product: CASSILVDSPLQF.

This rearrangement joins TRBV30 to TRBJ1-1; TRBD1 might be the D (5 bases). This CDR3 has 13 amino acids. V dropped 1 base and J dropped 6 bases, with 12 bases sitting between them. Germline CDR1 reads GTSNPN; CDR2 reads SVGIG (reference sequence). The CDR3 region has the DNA TGTGCCTGGAGTGCCGGTATGGGGGCTGAAGCTTTCTTT. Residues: CAWSAGMGAEAFF.

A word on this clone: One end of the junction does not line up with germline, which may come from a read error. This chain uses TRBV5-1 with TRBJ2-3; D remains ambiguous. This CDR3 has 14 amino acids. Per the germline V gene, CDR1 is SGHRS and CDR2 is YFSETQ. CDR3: CASSLGWITDTQNF. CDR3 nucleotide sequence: TGCGCCAGCAGCTTGGGATGGATCACGGATACGCAGAATTTT.

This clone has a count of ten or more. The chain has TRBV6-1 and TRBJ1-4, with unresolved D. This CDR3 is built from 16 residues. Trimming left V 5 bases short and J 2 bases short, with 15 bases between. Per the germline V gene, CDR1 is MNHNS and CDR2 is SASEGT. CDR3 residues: CASSNGGRTTNEKLFF. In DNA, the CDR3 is TGTGCCAGCAGTAACGGTGGGAGGACGACTAATGAAAAACTGTTTTTT.